This T cell receptor beta chain was retrieved from a study of T cell responses to AZD1222 COVID-19 vaccine. Study-wide results and caveats: Mapped onto spike, vaccine-associated CD4 TCRs spanned it and were dominant at 160-218 and 743-854. Most donors were white British, females outnumbered males, and clonal diversity was possibly underestimated. The repertoires were collected only after the peak T cell response.

Notes on this clone: What it recognizes is unknown.

Assay used: immunoSEQ multiplex PCR; TCRdb lists only in-frame clones, some missing. Found here are about 56,000 clones, approximately 86% of them singletons; the top ten hold 6.9%. This CDR3 has 13 amino acids. Germline V gene sequence: CDR1 SQVTM, CDR2 ANQGSEA. The ends lost 6 bases at V and 1 base at J; junction bases unmatched: 6. Material: peripheral blood, obtained 28 days after the second AZD1222 dose. The chain has TRBV29-1 and TRBJ2-7, with 7 nucleotides matching TRBD1. The TCR comes from an adult who received the AZD1222 COVID-19 vaccine. The CDR3 spells CSVRDRASYEQYF. The CDR3 DNA follows: TGCAGCGTCAGAGACAGGGCATCCTACGAGCAGTACTTC.